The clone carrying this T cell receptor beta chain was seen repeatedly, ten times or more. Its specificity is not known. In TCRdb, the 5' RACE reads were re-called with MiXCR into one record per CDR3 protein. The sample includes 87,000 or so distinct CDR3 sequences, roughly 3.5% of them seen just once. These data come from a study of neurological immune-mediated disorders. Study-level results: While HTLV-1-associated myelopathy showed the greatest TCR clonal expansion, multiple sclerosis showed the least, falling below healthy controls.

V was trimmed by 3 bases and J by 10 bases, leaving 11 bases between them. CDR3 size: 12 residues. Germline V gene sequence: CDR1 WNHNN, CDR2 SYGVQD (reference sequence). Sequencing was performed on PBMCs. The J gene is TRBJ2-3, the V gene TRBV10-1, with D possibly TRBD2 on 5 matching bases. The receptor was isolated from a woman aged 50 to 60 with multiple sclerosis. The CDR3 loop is CASSESGYAQYF. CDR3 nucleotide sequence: TGCGCCAGCAGTGAATCGGGGTATGCGCAGTATTTT.